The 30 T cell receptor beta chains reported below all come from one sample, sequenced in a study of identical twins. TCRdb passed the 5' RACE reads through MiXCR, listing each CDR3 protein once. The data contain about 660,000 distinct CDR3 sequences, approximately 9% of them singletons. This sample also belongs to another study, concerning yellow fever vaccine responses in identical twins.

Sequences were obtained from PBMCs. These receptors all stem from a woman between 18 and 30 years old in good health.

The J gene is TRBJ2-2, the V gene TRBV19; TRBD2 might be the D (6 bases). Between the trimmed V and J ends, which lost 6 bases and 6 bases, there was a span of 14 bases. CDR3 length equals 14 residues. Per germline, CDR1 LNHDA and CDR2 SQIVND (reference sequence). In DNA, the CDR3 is TGTGCCAGTAGGTTCGGGGGAGCCGCCGGGGAGCTGTTTTTT. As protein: CASRFGGAAGELFF.

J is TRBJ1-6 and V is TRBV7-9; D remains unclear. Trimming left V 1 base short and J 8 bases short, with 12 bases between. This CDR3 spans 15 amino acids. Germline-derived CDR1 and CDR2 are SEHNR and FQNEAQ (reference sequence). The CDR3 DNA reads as TGTGCCAGCAGCTTAGACGGGGATAGGGATTCACCCCTCCACTTT. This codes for CASSLDGDRDSPLHF.

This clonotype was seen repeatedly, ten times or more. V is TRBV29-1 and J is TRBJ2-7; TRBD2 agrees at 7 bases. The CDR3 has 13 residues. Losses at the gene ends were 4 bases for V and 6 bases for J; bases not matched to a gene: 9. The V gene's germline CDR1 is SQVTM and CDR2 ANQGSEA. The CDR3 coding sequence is TGCAGCGTTGCCGGGACTACCTCTCTCGAGCAGTACTTC. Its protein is CSVAGTTSLEQYF.

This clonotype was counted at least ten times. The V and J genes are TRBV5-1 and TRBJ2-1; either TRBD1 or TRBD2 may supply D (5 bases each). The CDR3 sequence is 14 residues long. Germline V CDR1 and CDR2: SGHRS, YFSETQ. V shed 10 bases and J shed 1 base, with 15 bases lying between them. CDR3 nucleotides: TGCGCCGTCAAGGGGAGTCCTTCCTACAATGAGCAGTTCTTC. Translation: CAVKGSPSYNEQFF.

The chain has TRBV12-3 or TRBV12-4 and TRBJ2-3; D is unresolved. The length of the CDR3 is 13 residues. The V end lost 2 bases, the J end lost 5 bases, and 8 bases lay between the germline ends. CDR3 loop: CASSLKMVDTQYF. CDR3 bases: TGTGCCAGCAGTTTAAAAATGGTAGATACGCAGTATTTT.

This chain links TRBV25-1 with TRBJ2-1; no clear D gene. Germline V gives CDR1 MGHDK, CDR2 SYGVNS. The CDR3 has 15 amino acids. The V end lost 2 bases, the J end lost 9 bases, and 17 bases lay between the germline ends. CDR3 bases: TGTGCCAGCAGTGAAAGGACCCGTAATCTTGGTGAGCAGTTCTTC. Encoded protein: CASSERTRNLGEQFF. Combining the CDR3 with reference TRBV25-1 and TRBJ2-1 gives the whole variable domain EADIYQTPRYLVIGTGKKITLECSQTMGHDKMYWYQQDPGMELHLIHYSYGVNSTEKGDLSSESTVSRIRTEHFPLTLESARPSHTSQYLCASSERTRNLGEQFFGPGTRLTVL.

The DNA of the CDR3 is TGCAGTGCTAGAGTAGCTAGCGGGGACAGCTCCTACAATGAGCAGTTCTTC. Translated: CSARVASGDSSYNEQFF. This chain connects TRBV20-1 to TRBJ2-1, with 9 bases fitting TRBD2. In germline, CDR1 is DFQATT, CDR2 SNEGSKA (reference sequence). V was pared by 1 base and J by 0 bases, with 7 bases of the junction left unmatched. The CDR3 has 17 amino acids.

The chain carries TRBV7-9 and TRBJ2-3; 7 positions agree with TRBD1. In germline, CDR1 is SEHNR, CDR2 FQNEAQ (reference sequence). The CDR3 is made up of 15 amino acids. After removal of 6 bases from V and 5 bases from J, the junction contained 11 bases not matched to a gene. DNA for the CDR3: TGTGCCAGCAGACCTACAGGGGACGGGGTAGATACGCAGTATTTT. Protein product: CASRPTGDGVDTQYF. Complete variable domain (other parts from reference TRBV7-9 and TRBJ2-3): DTGVSQNPRHKITKRGQNVTFRCDPISEHNRLYWYRQTLGQGPEFLTYFQNEAQLEKSRLLSDRFSAERPKGSFSTLEIQRTEQGDSAMYLCASRPTGDGVDTQYFGPGTRLTVL.

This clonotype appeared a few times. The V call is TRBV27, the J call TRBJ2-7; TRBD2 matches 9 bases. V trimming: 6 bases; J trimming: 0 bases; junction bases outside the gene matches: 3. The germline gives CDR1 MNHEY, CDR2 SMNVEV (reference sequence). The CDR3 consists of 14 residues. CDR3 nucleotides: TGTGCCAGCAGGGGTAGCGGGAGCTCCTACGAGCAGTACTTC. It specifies CASRGSGSSYEQYF.

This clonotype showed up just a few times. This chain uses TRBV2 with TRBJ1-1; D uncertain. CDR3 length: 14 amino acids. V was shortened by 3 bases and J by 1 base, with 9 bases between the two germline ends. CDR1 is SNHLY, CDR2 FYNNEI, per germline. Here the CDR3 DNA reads TGTGCCAGCAGTGACCTACCTCCGAACACTGAAGCTTTCTTT. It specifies CASSDLPPNTEAFF.

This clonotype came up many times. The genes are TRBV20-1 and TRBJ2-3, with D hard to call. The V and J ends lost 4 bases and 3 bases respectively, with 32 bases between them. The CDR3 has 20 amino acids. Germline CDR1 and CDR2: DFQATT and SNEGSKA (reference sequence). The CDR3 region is CSAMPNLAEVLMVETDTQYF. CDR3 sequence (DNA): TGCAGTGCTATGCCCAACCTCGCGGAAGTACTCATGGTCGAAACAGATACGCAGTATTTT.

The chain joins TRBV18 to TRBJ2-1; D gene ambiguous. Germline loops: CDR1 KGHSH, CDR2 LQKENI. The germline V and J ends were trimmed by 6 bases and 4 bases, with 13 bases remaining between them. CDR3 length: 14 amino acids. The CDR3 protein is CASSRTVGYNEQFF. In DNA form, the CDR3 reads TGTGCCAGCTCGCGCACTGTGGGGTACAATGAGCAGTTCTTC.

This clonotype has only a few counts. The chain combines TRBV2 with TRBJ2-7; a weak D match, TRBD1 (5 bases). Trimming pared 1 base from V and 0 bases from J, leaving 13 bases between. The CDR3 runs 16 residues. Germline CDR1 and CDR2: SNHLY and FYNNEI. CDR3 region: CASSEVQGPTSYEQYF. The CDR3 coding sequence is TGTGCCAGCAGTGAAGTCCAGGGTCCCACCTCCTACGAGCAGTACTTC.

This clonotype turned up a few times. The CDR3 loop is CSARDSSHPYEQYF. CDR3 in DNA: TGCAGTGCTAGAGATAGTTCGCACCCCTACGAGCAGTACTTC. This chain links TRBV20-1 with TRBJ2-7; D ambiguous. With 0 bases removed from V and 2 bases from J, the gap between germline ends came to 11 bases. Germline CDR1 and CDR2: DFQATT and SNEGSKA (reference sequence). This CDR3 is 14 amino acids long.

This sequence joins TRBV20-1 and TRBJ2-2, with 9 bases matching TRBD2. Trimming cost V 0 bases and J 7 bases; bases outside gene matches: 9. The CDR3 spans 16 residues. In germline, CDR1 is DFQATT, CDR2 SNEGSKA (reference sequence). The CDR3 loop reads CSARDHSGSGGGELFF. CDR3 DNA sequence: TGCAGTGCTAGAGATCATAGCGGTAGCGGGGGCGGGGAGCTGTTTTTT.

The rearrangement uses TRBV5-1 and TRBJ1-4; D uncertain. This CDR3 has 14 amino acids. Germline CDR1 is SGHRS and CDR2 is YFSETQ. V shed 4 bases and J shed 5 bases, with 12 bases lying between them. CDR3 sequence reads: CASSTSGSNEKLFF. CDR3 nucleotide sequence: TGCGCCAGCAGCACTTCTGGGTCGAATGAAAAACTGTTTTTT.

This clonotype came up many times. The CDR3 coding sequence is TGTGCCAGCAGTGTAGTGAAGGCTGAAGCTTTCTTT. Residues: CASSVVKAEAFF. The chain uses TRBV12-3 or TRBV12-4 and TRBJ1-1; D call uncertain. The CDR3 spans 12 residues. V gave up 5 bases and J gave up 6 bases, with 10 bases separating them.

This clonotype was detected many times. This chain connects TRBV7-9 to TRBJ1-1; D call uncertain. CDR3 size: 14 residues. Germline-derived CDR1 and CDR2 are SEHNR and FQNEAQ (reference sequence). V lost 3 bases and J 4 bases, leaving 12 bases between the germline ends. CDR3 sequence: CASSFTGRSTEAFF. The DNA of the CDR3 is TGTGCCAGCAGCTTTACCGGTCGTAGCACTGAAGCTTTCTTT.

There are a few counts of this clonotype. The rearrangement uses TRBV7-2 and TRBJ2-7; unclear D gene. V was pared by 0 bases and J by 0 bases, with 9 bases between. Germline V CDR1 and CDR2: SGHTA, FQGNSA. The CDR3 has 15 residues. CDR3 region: CASSLAGLSSYEQYF. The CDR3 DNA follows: TGTGCCAGCAGCTTAGCTGGGCTATCCTCCTACGAGCAGTACTTC. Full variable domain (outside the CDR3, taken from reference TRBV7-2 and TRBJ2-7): GAGVSQSPSNKVTEKGKDVELRCDPISGHTALYWYRQSLGQGLEFLIYFQGNSAPDKSGLPSDRFSAERTGGSVSTLTIQRTQQEDSAVYLCASSLAGLSSYEQYFGPGTRLTVT.

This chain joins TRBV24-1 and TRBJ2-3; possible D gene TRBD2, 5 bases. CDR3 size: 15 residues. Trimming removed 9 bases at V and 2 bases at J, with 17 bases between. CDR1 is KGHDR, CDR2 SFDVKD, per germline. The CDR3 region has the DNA TGTGCCACCGCCCTCGGAGGCGGACCCACAGATACGCAGTATTTT. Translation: CATALGGGPTDTQYF.

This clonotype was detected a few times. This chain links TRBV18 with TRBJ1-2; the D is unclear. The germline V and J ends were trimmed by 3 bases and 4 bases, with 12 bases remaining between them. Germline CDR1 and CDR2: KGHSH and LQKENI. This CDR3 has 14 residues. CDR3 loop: CASSPSASFYGYTF. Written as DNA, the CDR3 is TGTGCCAGCTCACCTTCCGCCAGTTTCTATGGCTACACCTTC.

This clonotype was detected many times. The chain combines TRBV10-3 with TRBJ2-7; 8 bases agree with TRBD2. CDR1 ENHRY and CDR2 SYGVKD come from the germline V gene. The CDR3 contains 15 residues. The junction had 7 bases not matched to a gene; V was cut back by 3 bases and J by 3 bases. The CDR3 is CAISDRGRGVYEQYF. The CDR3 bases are TGTGCCATCAGTGATCGAGGGCGGGGGGTCTACGAGCAGTACTTC.

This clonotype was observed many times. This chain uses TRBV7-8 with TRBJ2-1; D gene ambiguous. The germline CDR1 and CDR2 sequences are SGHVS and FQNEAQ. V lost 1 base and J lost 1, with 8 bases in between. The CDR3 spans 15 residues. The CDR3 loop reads CASSLDLTSYNEQFF. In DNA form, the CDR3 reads TGTGCCAGCAGCTTAGACTTGACGTCCTACAATGAGCAGTTCTTC.

The CDR3: CASSSASRTTNEKLFF. The CDR3 DNA reads TGTGCCAGCAGCTCGGCCTCCCGGACAACTAATGAAAAACTGTTTTTT. V is TRBV7-6 and J is TRBJ1-4, with D unresolved. Trimming left V 4 bases short and J 0 bases short, with 12 bases between. The CDR3 is made up of 16 amino acids. Germline values: CDR1 SGHVS, CDR2 FNYEAQ.

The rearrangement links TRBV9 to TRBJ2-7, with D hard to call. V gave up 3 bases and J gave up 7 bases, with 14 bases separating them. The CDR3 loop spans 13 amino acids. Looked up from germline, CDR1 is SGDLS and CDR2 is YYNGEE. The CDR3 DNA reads TGTGCCAGCAGCGGCCCCAGCAGAGGAGAGCAGTACTTC. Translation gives CASSGPSRGEQYF.

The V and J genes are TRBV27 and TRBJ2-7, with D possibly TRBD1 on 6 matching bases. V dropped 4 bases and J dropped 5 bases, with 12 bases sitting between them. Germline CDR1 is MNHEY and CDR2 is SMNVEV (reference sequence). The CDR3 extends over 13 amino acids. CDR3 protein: CASSYREGDEQYF. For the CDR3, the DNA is TGTGCCAGCAGTTACAGGGAAGGAGACGAGCAGTACTTC.

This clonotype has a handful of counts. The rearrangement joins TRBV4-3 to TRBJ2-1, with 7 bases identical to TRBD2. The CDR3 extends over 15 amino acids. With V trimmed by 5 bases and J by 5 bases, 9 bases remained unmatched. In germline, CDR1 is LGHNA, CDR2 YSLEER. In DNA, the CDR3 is TGCGCCAGCAGCTCCTGGGGGGGGGTTGACAATGAGCAGTTCTTC. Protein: CASSSWGGVDNEQFF.

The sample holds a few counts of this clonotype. CDR3 sequence (DNA): TGTGCCAGCAGCAATGGGGGGGAGCTGTTTTTT. It translates to CASSNGGELFF. This chain links TRBV6-5 with TRBJ2-2, with no clear D. CDR1 is MNHEY, CDR2 SVGAGI, per germline. Trimming took off 6 bases at V and 8 bases at J, with 7 bases between the two ends. There are 11 residues in the CDR3.

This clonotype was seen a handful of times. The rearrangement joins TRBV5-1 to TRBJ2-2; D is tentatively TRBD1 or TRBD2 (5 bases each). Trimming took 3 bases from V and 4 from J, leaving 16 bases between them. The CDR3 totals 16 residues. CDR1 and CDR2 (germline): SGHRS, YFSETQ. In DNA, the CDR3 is TGCGCCAGCAGCTCCGCCGGGACCATAAGCACCGGGGAGCTGTTTTTT. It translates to CASSSAGTISTGELFF.

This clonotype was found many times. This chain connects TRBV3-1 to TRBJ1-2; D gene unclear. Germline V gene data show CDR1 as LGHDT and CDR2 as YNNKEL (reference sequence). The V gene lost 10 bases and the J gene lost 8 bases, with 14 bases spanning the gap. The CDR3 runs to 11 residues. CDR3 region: CATTNAGGYTF. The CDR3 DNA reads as TGTGCCACGACCAACGCGGGGGGCTACACCTTC.